The text below deals with one T cell receptor beta chain. What it binds is unknown. Other nucleotide sequences from this sample produce the same CDR3. This sample stems from a study of shared clonotypes between healthy human individuals. Findings of the study overall: Shared clonotypes across all four donors exceeded non-shared ones in generation probability.

The germline V gene has CDR1 DFQATT and CDR2 SNEGSKA (reference sequence). The V end was cut by 3 bases, the J end by 4 bases, with 4 bases between. The CDR3 covers 11 residues. Data came from immunoSEQ multiplex PCR; TCRdb stores just in-frame clones and leaves some out. The sample consists of roughly 1 million clones, about 74% of them appearing once. Healthy HIV-negative adults without recent acute infections or vaccinations served as donors. A CD45RA+ naive subset and a CD45RA-negative memory subset were split from CD4+ cells. V gene TRBV20-1 combines with J gene TRBJ2-1; no firm D call. The sequence came from a young man in good health. Input material: memory CD4+ T cells sorted from blood. The subset: CD45RA-negative fraction. CDR3 residues: CSAREYNEQFF. Written as DNA, the CDR3 is TGCAGTGCTAGGGAATACAATGAGCAGTTCTTC.